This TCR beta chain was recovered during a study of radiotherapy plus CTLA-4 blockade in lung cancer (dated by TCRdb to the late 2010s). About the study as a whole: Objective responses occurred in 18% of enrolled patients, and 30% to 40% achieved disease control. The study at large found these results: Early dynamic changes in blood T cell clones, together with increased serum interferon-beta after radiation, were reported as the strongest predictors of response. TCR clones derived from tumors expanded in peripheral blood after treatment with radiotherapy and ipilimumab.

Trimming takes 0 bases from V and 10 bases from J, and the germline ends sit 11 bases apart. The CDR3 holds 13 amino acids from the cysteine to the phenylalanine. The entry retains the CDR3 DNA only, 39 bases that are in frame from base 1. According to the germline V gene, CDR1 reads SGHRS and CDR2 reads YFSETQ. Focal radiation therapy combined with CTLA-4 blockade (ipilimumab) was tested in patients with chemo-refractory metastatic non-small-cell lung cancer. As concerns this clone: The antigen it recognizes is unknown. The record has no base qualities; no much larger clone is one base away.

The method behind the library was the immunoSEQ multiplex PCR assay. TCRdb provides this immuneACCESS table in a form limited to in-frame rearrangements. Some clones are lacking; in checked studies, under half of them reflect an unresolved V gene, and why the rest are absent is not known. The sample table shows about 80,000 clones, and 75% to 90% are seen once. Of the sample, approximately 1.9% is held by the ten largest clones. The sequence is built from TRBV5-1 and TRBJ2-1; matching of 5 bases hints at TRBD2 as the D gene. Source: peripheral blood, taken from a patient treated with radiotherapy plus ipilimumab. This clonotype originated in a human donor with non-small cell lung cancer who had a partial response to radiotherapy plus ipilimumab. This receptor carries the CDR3 CASSLVGENEQFF. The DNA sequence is TGCGCCAGCAGCTTGGTCGGGGAAAACGAGCAGTTCTTC. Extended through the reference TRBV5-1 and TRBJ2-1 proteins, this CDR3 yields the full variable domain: KAGVTQTPRYLIKTRGQQVTLSCSPISGHRSVSWYQQTPGQGLQFLFEYFSETQRNKGNFPGRFSGRQFSNSRSEMNVSTLELGDSALYLCASSLVGENEQFFGPGTRLTVL.